Shown below are 19 T cell receptor beta chains from a single sample sequenced in a study of T cell responses to AZD1222 COVID-19 vaccine. Sequenced by immunoSEQ multiplex PCR; TCRdb stores in-frame clones only, minus some. The sample has about 59,000 clones, 89% seen once. The source was peripheral blood, collected 28 days after the second AZD1222 dose. These receptors all come from an adult who received the AZD1222 COVID-19 vaccine.

This clone showed up just once. The chain joins TRBV28 to TRBJ2-5; TRBD2 might be the D (5 bases). The CDR3 is made up of 15 amino acids. V was cut by 5 bases and J by 1 base, with 14 bases left in between. The germline gives CDR1 MDHEN, CDR2 SYDVKM. The CDR3 loop reads CASSPPNSAQETQYF. The DNA for the CDR3 is TGTGCCAGCAGTCCCCCTAATAGCGCCCAAGAGACCCAGTACTTC.

The V call is TRBV3-1 (or the pseudogene TRBV3-2), the J call TRBJ1-3; weak D call: TRBD1 (5 bases). CDR1 is LGHDT, CDR2 YNNKEL, per germline (reference sequence). This CDR3 is 15 amino acids long. With 3 bases removed from V and 0 bases from J, the gap between germline ends came to 9 bases. The CDR3 region is CASSQDTNSGNTIYF. In DNA, the CDR3 is TGTGCCAGCAGCCAGGACACTAACTCTGGAAACACCATATATTTT.

The CDR3 sequence is CASGTDRNQPQHF. The CDR3 DNA follows: TGTGCCAGCGGGACAGATCGCAATCAGCCCCAGCATTTT. The chain uses TRBV6-5 and TRBJ1-5, with 7 bases that match TRBD1. The J segment lost 2 bases and the V segment lost 8 bases, leaving 3 bases of the junction unmatched. The CDR3 has 13 amino acids. CDR1 is MNHEY and CDR2 is SVGAGI in the germline V gene.

This clone showed up just a few times. V is TRBV9 and J is TRBJ2-1; 7 bases align to TRBD2. The CDR3 length is 15 residues. J lost 3 bases, V lost 0 bases, and 3 bases had no gene match. Germline values: CDR1 SGDLS, CDR2 YYNGEE. In DNA, the CDR3 is TGTGCCAGCAGCGTAGTGGGACTACACTACAATGAGCAGTTCTTC. Encoded protein: CASSVVGLHYNEQFF.

This clone has only one observation. This rearrangement joins TRBV11-2 to TRBJ2-7; 7 bases map to TRBD1. With V trimmed by 1 base and J by 3 bases, 0 bases remained unmatched. The germline V gene has CDR1 SGHAT and CDR2 FQNNGV. There are 13 residues in the CDR3. CDR3 region: CASSLGDSYEQYF. Written as DNA, the CDR3 is TGTGCCAGCAGCTTAGGGGACAGCTACGAGCAGTACTTC.

This chain links TRBV7-9 with TRBJ1-4, with 7 bases lining up with TRBD1. J was trimmed by 1 base and V by 5 bases; bases with no gene match: 4. CDR1 is SEHNR, CDR2 FQNEAQ, per germline (reference sequence). This CDR3 comprises 15 residues. CDR3 in amino acids: CASSPRDRTNEKLFF. The CDR3 DNA reads TGTGCCAGCAGCCCGAGGGACAGAACTAATGAAAAACTGTTTTTT.

Only one count was recorded for this clone. The rearrangement joins TRBV19 to TRBJ2-3; D might be TRBD2 (5 bases). This CDR3 contains 16 residues. The V gene lost 5 bases and the J gene lost 2 bases, with 17 bases spanning the gap. CDR1 and CDR2 from the germline V gene are LNHDA and SQIVND (reference sequence). The CDR3 nucleotides read TGTGCCAGTAGTGGGAGATCGGCGGGTTCCACAGATACGCAGTATTTT. Protein: CASSGRSAGSTDTQYF.

V and J are TRBV15 and TRBJ2-5; D is unresolved. Per the germline V gene, CDR1 is LNHNV and CDR2 is YYDKDF (reference sequence). Trimming cost V 1 base and J 1 base, with 10 bases left between them. This CDR3 spans 15 amino acids. This CDR3 reads CATSRVRVPQETQYF. In nucleotides, the CDR3 is TGTGCCACCAGCAGAGTTAGGGTCCCCCAAGAGACCCAGTACTTC. The full variable domain, in which reference TRBV15 and TRBJ2-5 provide the parts outside the CDR3, is DAMVIQNPRYQVTQFGKPVTLSCSQTLNHNVMYWYQQKSSQAPKLLFHYYDKDFNNEADTPDNFQSRRPNTSFCFLDIRSPGLGDTAMYLCATSRVRVPQETQYFGPGTRLLVL.

This clone was detected once. The chain is built from TRBV18 and TRBJ1-1; 8 positions match TRBD1. The CDR3 loop spans 14 amino acids. V shed 0 bases, J shed 8 bases, and the junction held 5 bases outside the gene matches. Germline-derived CDR1 and CDR2 are KGHSH and LQKENI. CDR3 amino acids: CASSPPSGGDEAFF. CDR3 sequence (DNA): TGTGCCAGCTCACCACCATCAGGGGGCGACGAAGCTTTCTTT.

This clone was recorded a few times. The rearrangement links TRBV2 to TRBJ2-3, with TRBD1 identical over 7 bases. Germline CDR1 reads SNHLY; CDR2 reads FYNNEI. J gave up 2 bases and V 6 bases, and 2 bases lay outside the gene matches. CDR3 length equals 13 residues. The CDR3 loop reads CASRKGATDTQYF. CDR3 nucleotide sequence: TGTGCCAGCAGGAAGGGGGCCACAGATACGCAGTATTTT.

Written as DNA, the CDR3 is TGTGCCAGTAGTATAGATCGTCGAAGGGAAAGTAAAGTCTATCAGCCCCAGCATTTT. Amino acids: CASSIDRRRESKVYQPQHF. V gene TRBV19 combines with J gene TRBJ1-5; D call uncertain. Germline V lookup: CDR1 LNHDA, CDR2 SQIVND (reference sequence). Trimming stripped 0 bases from V and 5 bases from J, with 23 bases between. CDR3 length: 19 amino acids.

The chain carries TRBV9 and TRBJ2-1; TRBD2 matches at 13 bases. The CDR3 is 15 residues long. The V segment lost 3 bases and the J segment 4 bases; nucleotides outside the gene matches: 1. Per the germline V gene, CDR1 is SGDLS and CDR2 is YYNGEE. CDR3 sequence: CASSAGLAGYNEQFF. CDR3 DNA sequence: TGTGCCAGCAGCGCGGGACTAGCGGGGTACAATGAGCAGTTCTTC.

The V call is TRBV2, the J call TRBJ2-3; D is tentatively TRBD1 or TRBD2 (6 bases each). The CDR3 contains 14 residues. Between the trimmed V and J ends, which lost 7 bases and 2 bases, there was a span of 13 bases. Per the germline V gene, CDR1 is SNHLY and CDR2 is FYNNEI. The CDR3 bases are TGTGCCAGCAAAGTGGGGGGCGACACAGATACGCAGTATTTT. Amino acid sequence: CASKVGGDTDTQYF.

The V and J genes are TRBV18 and TRBJ2-2; D could derive from TRBD1 or TRBD2 (5 bases each). Germline V gives CDR1 KGHSH, CDR2 LQKENI. The CDR3 contains 17 residues. The V end lost 2 bases, the J end lost 3 bases, and 16 bases lay between the germline ends. The CDR3 region is CASSPSVRGPDTGELFF. The CDR3 nucleotides are TGTGCCAGCTCACCAAGCGTAAGGGGACCCGACACCGGGGAGCTGTTTTTT.

This chain joins TRBV3-1 (or the pseudogene TRBV3-2) and TRBJ2-7; 7 bases agree with TRBD1. The CDR3 is 13 residues long. Trimming at V came to 11 bases and at J to 7 bases, leaving 14 bases not matched to a gene. Germline-derived CDR1 and CDR2 are LGHDT and YNNKEL (reference sequence). The CDR3 coding sequence is TGTGCCGCCCGGGACAGCCGGCACGAGGAGCAGTACTTC. Amino acid sequence: CAARDSRHEEQYF.

This chain uses TRBV7-2 with TRBJ2-1, with D hard to call. The germline CDR1 and CDR2 sequences are SGHTA and FQGNSA. This CDR3 comprises 13 residues. V lost 2 bases and J 8 bases, leaving 10 bases between the germline ends. The CDR3 protein is CASSLPVSHEQFF. DNA of the CDR3: TGTGCCAGCAGCTTACCAGTATCCCATGAGCAGTTCTTC.

CDR3 sequence reads: CASSQGLAGGTDTQYF. The CDR3 DNA follows: TGCGCCAGCAGCCAGGGACTAGCGGGAGGTACAGATACGCAGTATTTT. V usage is TRBV4-1 and J usage is TRBJ2-3; 15 positions agree with TRBD2. Germline V lookup: CDR1 MGHRA, CDR2 YSYEKL. J lost 3 bases, V lost 3 bases, and 1 base had no gene match. The CDR3 covers 16 residues.

This sequence joins TRBV7-9 and TRBJ2-3; no clear D gene. The length of the CDR3 is 14 residues. Germline CDR1 SEHNR, CDR2 FQNEAQ (reference sequence). The V gene lost 3 bases and the J gene lost 4 bases, with 11 bases spanning the gap. This chain's CDR3 is CASSFEVDADTQYF. The CDR3 region has the DNA TGTGCCAGCAGCTTTGAGGTGGACGCAGATACGCAGTATTTT.

The chain recombines TRBV5-1 with TRBJ2-1, with 7 bases fitting TRBD1. With V trimmed by 7 bases and J by 4 bases, 11 bases remained unmatched. Germline CDR1 SGHRS, CDR2 YFSETQ. The CDR3 covers 15 residues. The CDR3 DNA follows: TGCGCCAGCCGAACCCTTGGGACAGATTACAATGAGCAGTTCTTC. Amino acid sequence: CASRTLGTDYNEQFF.